One and the same sample provided the 2 T cell receptor beta chains below, sequenced in a study of shared clonotypes between healthy human individuals. Naive CD8 populations comprised CD45RO-negative cells positively selected for CCR7, excluding terminally differentiated effector memory CD45RA+ cells. Repertoires were generated with immunoSEQ multiplex PCR, while TCRdb's copy carries only in-frame clones and drops some. Of some 630,000 clones in the sample, approximately 96% were seen once. Sequences were obtained from naive CD8+ T cells sorted from blood. The receptors were sampled from a woman in her 30s in good health.

The chain has TRBV15 and TRBJ2-5; no clear D. V lost 7 bases, J lost 2 bases, and 11 bases lay in between. The CDR3 is 13 residues long. Germline CDR1 is LNHNV and CDR2 is YYDKDF (reference sequence). CDR3 DNA sequence: TGTGCCACCACCACAACGAATCAAGAGACCCAGTACTTC. Amino acid sequence: CATTTTNQETQYF.

The count of this clone is one. This chain joins TRBV13 and TRBJ1-2; no firm D call. CDR3 size: 14 residues. Per the germline V gene, CDR1 is PRHDT and CDR2 is FYEKMQ (reference sequence). V lost 1 base, J lost 4 bases, and 10 bases lay in between. CDR3 nucleotide sequence: TGTGCCAGCAGCTTAGAGTCCGAGTCCTATGGCTACACCTTC. It encodes CASSLESESYGYTF.